This T cell receptor beta chain was recovered during a study of sequential checkpoint blockade in melanoma (dated by TCRdb to about 2019). Study-level background: Patients were assigned by 1:1 randomization to either first-line nivolumab followed by ipilimumab (arm A) or ipilimumab followed by nivolumab (arm B). Both trial sequences were followed by maintenance nivolumab.

V trim: 7 bases; J trim: 6 bases; unmatched bases: 8. The germline V gene supplies CDR1 SQVTM and CDR2 ANQGSEA. The CDR3 runs 12 amino acids, cysteine and phenylalanine included. Only CDR3 DNA is held: 36 bases, read in frame from base 1. With respect to this clone: The antigen it binds to is not known. Base qualities are not recorded, but no much larger clone differs from it by a single base.

Taken with the paper, the label for treatment or condition translates to: randomized to nivolumab then ipilimumab (arm A) or the reverse (arm B). None of the trial patients had been given prior DNA-damaging chemotherapy. Thawed PBMCs were sorted on a FACS Aria II flow cytometer to isolate live CD3+CD8+ cells negative for CD19 and CD56. Samples came from patients with melanoma in CheckMate 064, a randomized, open-label phase II trial of sequential checkpoint blockade. Peripheral blood mononuclear cells were obtained through leukapheresis, purified using Ficoll-Paque, and frozen in human serum containing approximately 9.1% DMSO. Immediately after sorting, the purity of the sorted blood CD3+CD8+ cells was confirmed to be >95%, and DNA was then extracted. The study at large found these results: The response-prediction model combining TCR metrics and mutation burden needs validation in larger, independent patient cohorts.

The immunoSEQ Assay was used to immunosequence TCRbeta CDR3 regions from genomic DNA. Prior to high-throughput sequencing, genomic DNA was amplified by bias-controlled multiplex PCR. In the source study's methods: To quantify the absolute abundance of each unique TCRbeta CDR3 region, the sequences were collapsed and filtered. Clonality, defined as 1 minus Pielou's evenness, was calculated using productive rearrangements only. A previously published method was used to identify clones whose frequencies were significantly greater in on-treatment samples than in baseline samples. TCRdb mirrors the immuneACCESS table, restricted to in-frame sequences. Some clones are absent from its copies; in checked studies, under half trace to an unresolved V gene, and the reason for the others is unknown. V and J calls and clone size follow that table, whereas D and trimming were derived from the DNA. This sample lists tens of thousands of clones; roughly 80% were detected once. The ten largest clones add up to 27% of the sample.

The TCR sequence derives from a human donor with melanoma. The specimen comprised CD8+ T cells sorted from blood (inferred from file names), sampled from a patient given nivolumab and ipilimumab in sequence. The chain is made from TRBV29-1 and TRBJ1-1, and 7 junction bases match TRBD1. The base sequence is TGCAGCGCATTAACAGGGGTTCCTGAAGCTTTCTTT. It codes for CSALTGVPEAFF.